What follows are 3 T cell receptor beta chains derived from one specimen sequenced in a study of blood T cell repertoires in COVID-19. The assay was immunoSEQ multiplex PCR, and TCRdb's table has in-frame clones only and misses some. This repertoire shows about 250,000 clones, around 89% found once; its top ten account for more than 0.75%. Sequenced material: peripheral blood. Receptors were obtained from a young man with acute or convalescent COVID-19.

This chain links TRBV6-5 with TRBJ1-5; D not certain. Trimming left V 5 bases short and J 1 base short, with 6 bases between. Germline-derived CDR1 and CDR2 are MNHEY and SVGAGI. The CDR3 covers 13 residues. The CDR3 is CASSLRSNQPQHF. The CDR3 DNA reads TGTGCCAGCAGTCTCAGGAGCAATCAGCCCCAGCATTTT.

The chain recombines TRBV2 with TRBJ1-4, with 10 bases fitting TRBD1. This CDR3 has 14 amino acids. After removal of 6 bases from V and 8 bases from J, the junction contained 6 bases not matched to a gene. From germline, CDR1 is SNHLY and CDR2 FYNNEI. This chain's CDR3 is CASRKDRGLEKLFF. Written as DNA, the CDR3 is TGTGCCAGCAGGAAAGACAGGGGGCTAGAAAAACTGTTTTTT.

The rearrangement links TRBV4-1 to TRBJ1-4; 7 nucleotides agree with TRBD1. From germline, CDR1 is MGHRA and CDR2 YSYEKL. After removal of 0 bases from V and 7 bases from J, the junction contained 5 bases not matched to a gene. The CDR3 loop spans 15 amino acids. The CDR3 loop reads CASSQETRGLEKLFF. CDR3 in DNA: TGCGCCAGCAGCCAAGAGACGAGGGGGCTTGAAAAACTGTTTTTT.